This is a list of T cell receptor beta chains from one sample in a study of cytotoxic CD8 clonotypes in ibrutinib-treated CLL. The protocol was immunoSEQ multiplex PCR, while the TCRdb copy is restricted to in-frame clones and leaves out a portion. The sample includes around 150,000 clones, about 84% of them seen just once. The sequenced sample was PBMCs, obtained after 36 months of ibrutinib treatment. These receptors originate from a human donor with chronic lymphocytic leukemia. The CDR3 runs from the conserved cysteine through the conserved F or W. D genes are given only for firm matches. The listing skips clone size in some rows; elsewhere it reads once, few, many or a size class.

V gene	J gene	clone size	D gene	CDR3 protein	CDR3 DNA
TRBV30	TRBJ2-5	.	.	CAWSVLTETQYF	TGTGCCTGGAGTGTACTAACAGAGACCCAGTACTTC
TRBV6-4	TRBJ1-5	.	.	CASSDPTNQPQHF	TGTGCCAGCAGTGACCCAACCAATCAGCCCCAGCATTTT
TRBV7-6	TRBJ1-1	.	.	CASSSPPGANSEAFF	TGTGCCAGCAGCTCACCCCCGGGGGCAAACAGTGAAGCTTTCTTT
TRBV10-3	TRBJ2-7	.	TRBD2	CAISAGAGGSYEQYF	TGTGCCATCAGTGCGGGAGCGGGAGGCTCCTACGAGCAGTACTTC
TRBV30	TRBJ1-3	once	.	CAWSAIGYSGNTIYF	TGTGCCTGGAGTGCAATAGGTTACTCTGGAAACACCATATATTTT
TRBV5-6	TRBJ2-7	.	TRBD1	CASSWRTGTGEYEQYF	TGTGCCAGCAGCTGGCGAACCGGGACAGGGGAGTACGAGCAGTACTTC
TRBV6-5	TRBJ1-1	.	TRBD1	CASSLGTGANTEAFF	TGTGCCAGCAGTCTAGGGACAGGGGCGAACACTGAAGCTTTCTTT
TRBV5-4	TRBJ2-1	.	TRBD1	CASSQPGTDSYNEQFF	TGTGCCAGCAGTCAACCCGGGACAGACTCCTACAATGAGCAGTTCTTC
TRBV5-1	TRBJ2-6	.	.	CASRDTSGANVLTF	TGCGCCAGCAGGGATACCTCTGGGGCCAACGTCCTGACTTTC
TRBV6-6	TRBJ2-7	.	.	CASSYSVFGSYEQYF	TGTGCCAGCAGTTACTCGGTCTTTGGCTCCTACGAGCAGTACTTC
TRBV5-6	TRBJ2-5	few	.	CASSLGTPGTQYF	TGTGCCAGCAGCTTGGGGACACCGGGGACCCAGTACTTC
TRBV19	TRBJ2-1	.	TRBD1	CASSTRRTGHHNEQFF	TGTGCCAGTAGCACTAGAAGGACAGGGCACCATAATGAGCAGTTCTTC
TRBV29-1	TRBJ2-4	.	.	CSVKASLAKNIQYF	TGCAGCGTTAAAGCATCCCTAGCCAAAAACATTCAGTACTTC
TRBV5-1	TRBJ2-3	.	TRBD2	CASYLDTRLAGGQDTQYF	TGCGCCAGCTATCTGGATACGAGACTAGCGGGGGGGCAAGATACGCAGTATTTT
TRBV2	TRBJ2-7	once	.	CASSATGYEQYF	TGTGCCAGCAGTGCCACAGGCTACGAGCAGTACTTC
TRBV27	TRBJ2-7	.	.	CASSSVGAGLHSYEQYF	TGTGCCAGCAGTTCGGTAGGGGCGGGGCTACACTCCTACGAGCAGTACTTC
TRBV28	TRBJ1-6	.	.	CASSFPNVGWSSPLHF	TGTGCCAGCAGTTTCCCTAACGTCGGTTGGAGTTCACCCCTCCACTTT
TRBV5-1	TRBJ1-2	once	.	CASSFYREMNYGYTF	TGCGCCAGCAGCTTTTACAGGGAGATGAACTATGGCTACACCTTC